These 7 T cell receptor beta chains were sequenced from one sample in a study of beta chain features in type 1 diabetes listed by TCRdb under 2018. General study outcomes and caveats: In all four CD4+ subsets, TCRB CDR3 length was moderately but significantly shorter in type 1 diabetes patients.

Library preparation was by the immunoSEQ multiplex PCR assay. The entire isolated RNA was reverse transcribed using the High Capacity cDNA Reverse Transcription Kit, and thus expressed TCRB transcripts were sequenced. TCRdb retrieved this table from immuneACCESS and kept in-frame rearrangements only. Not all clones are present; in checked studies, unresolved V genes account for under half, and no reason is known for the remainder. The sample data list 150,000 or so clones, and roughly 60% of these were observed just once. The top ten clonotypes cover around 0.096% of the sample. Their cognate antigens are unknown. Sequenced material: naive CD4+ T cells from blood. The cell subset or site label here, explained by the study, means: true naive CD4+ T cells. These receptors came from a young man with type 1 diabetes.

This chain uses TRBV9 with TRBJ1-4; 7 bases map to TRBD1. V dropped 4 bases and J dropped 1; count of bases not matched to a gene: 4. The CDR3 has 15 residues. The germline V gene encodes CDR1 SGDLS and CDR2 YYNGEE. The CDR3 region is CASSMRQGTNEKLFF. In DNA form, the CDR3 reads TGTGCCAGCAGCATGAGACAGGGAACTAATGAAAAACTGTTTTTT. Full variable domain (outside the CDR3, taken from reference TRBV9 and TRBJ1-4): DSGVTQTPKHLITATGQRVTLRCSPRSGDLSVYWYQQSLDQGLQFLIQYYNGEERAKGNILERFSAQQFPDLHSELNLSSLELGDSALYFCASSMRQGTNEKLFFGSGTQLSVL.

V is TRBV4-3 and J is TRBJ2-7; TRBD1 aligns across 9 bases. The germline V gene has CDR1 LGHNA and CDR2 YSLEER. This CDR3 is built from 14 residues. Germline trimming cut 1 base from V and 3 bases from J; bases unmatched to any gene: 1. DNA of the CDR3: TGCGCCAGCAGCCAAGTGGACAGGGGCTACGAGCAGTACTTC. It codes for CASSQVDRGYEQYF.

V usage is TRBV21-1 and J usage is TRBJ2-3; TRBD2, the D gene given by the table, was not confirmed from the DNA. TRBV21-1 is annotated as a pseudogene. The CDR3 extends over 13 amino acids. The CDR3 sequence: CASSTRDTDTQYF. In nucleotides, the CDR3 is TGTGCCAGCAGCACCCGGGACACAGATACGCAGTATTTT.

This clone was seen more than once but under ten times. V usage is TRBV29-1 and J usage is TRBJ2-4; 7 bases line up with TRBD1. This CDR3 is built from 12 residues. Germline CDR1 reads SQVTM; CDR2 reads ANQGSEA. Trimming removed 6 bases from V and 7 bases from J; junction bases left unmatched: 6. Here the CDR3 reads CSVKEGGNIQYF. DNA of the CDR3: TGCAGCGTCAAGGAAGGGGGCAACATTCAGTACTTC.

V usage is TRBV13 and J usage is TRBJ1-6; TRBD1 matches 7 bases. The CDR3 totals 17 residues. The V gene end was trimmed by 0 bases and the J gene end by 7 bases; junction bases not matched to a gene: 9. Per germline, CDR1 PRHDT and CDR2 FYEKMQ (reference sequence). The chain's CDR3 is CASSLGHRGASNSPLHF. Here the CDR3 DNA reads TGTGCCAGCAGCTTAGGGCACAGGGGCGCATCGAATTCACCCCTCCACTTT. Variable domain in full (rest from reference TRBV13 and TRBJ1-6): AAGVIQSPRHLIKEKRETATLKCYPIPRHDTVYWYQQGPGQDPQFLISFYEKMQSDKGSIPDRFSAQQFSDYHSELNMSSLELGDSALYFCASSLGHRGASNSPLHFGNGTRLTVT.

The DNA of the CDR3 is TGTGCCAGCAGTGCTAGCGGGGGAGGCTACAATGAGCAGTTCTTC. Translation gives CASSASGGGYNEQFF. The rearrangement links TRBV25-1 to TRBJ2-1, with TRBD2 matching 10 bases. The germline gives CDR1 MGHDK, CDR2 SYGVNS. The CDR3 is 15 residues long. The V and J ends lost 4 bases and 3 bases, in that order; junction bases with no gene match: 3.

The V gene is TRBV27, the J gene TRBJ2-3; 8 bases align to TRBD1. Germline V lookup: CDR1 MNHEY, CDR2 SMNVEV (reference sequence). The ends lost 4 bases at V and 7 bases at J; junction bases unmatched: 10. The CDR3 extends over 15 amino acids. The CDR3 loop reads CASSSMTGDRYTQYF. CDR3 DNA: TGTGCCAGCAGTTCGATGACAGGGGATAGGTATACGCAGTATTTT.